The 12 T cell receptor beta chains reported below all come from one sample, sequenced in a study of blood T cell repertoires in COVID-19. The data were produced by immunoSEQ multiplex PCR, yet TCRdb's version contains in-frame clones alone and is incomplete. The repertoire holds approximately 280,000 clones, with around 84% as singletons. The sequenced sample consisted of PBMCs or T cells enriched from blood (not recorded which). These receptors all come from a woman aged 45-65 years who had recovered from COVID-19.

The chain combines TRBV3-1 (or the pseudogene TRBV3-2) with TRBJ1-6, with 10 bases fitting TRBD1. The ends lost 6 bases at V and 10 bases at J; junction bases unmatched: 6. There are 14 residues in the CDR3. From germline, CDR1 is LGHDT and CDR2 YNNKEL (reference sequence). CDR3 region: CASRRQGAQSPLHF. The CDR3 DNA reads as TGTGCCAGCAGAAGACAGGGGGCGCAATCACCCCTCCACTTT.

CDR3 region: CSVSESPAEKLFF. In DNA form, the CDR3 reads TGCAGCGTTTCGGAGTCCCCCGCAGAAAAACTGTTTTTT. The chain carries TRBV29-1 and TRBJ1-4, with D uncertain. The V end lost 5 bases, the J end lost 8 bases, and 15 bases lay between the germline ends. This CDR3 is built from 13 residues. Germline V gene sequence: CDR1 SQVTM, CDR2 ANQGSEA.

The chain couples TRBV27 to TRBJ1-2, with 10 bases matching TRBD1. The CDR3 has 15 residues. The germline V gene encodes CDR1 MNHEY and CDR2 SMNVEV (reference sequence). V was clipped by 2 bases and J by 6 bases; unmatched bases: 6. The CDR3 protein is CASSLGWDRGDGYTF. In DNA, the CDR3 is TGTGCCAGCAGTTTAGGGTGGGACAGGGGAGATGGCTACACCTTC.

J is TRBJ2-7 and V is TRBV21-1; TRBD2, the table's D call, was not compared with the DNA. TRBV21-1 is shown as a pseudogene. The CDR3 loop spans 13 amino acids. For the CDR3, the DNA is TGTGCCGGAAAAGAGGGCGGCTCCTACGAGCAGTACTTC. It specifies CAGKEGGSYEQYF.

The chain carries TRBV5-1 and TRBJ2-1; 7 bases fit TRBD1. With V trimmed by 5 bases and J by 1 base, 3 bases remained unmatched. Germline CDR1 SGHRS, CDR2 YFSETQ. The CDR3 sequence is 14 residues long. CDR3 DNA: TGCGCCAGCAGACCGGGACAGTCCTACAATGAGCAGTTCTTC. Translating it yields CASRPGQSYNEQFF.

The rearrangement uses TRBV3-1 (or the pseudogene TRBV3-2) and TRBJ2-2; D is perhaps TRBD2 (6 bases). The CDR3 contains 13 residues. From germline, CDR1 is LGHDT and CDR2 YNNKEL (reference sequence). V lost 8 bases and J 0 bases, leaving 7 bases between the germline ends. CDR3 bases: TGTGCCAGCGGGAGGACGAACACCGGGGAGCTGTTTTTT. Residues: CASGRTNTGELFF.

The CDR3 is CASSLRTSYEQYF. DNA of the CDR3: TGCGCCAGCAGCCTTCGGACAAGCTACGAGCAGTACTTC. The rearrangement uses TRBV4-1 and TRBJ2-7, with a possible D match to TRBD1 (5 bases). The CDR3 has 13 amino acids. Per germline, CDR1 MGHRA and CDR2 YSYEKL. V lost 4 bases and J 3 bases, leaving 10 bases between the germline ends.

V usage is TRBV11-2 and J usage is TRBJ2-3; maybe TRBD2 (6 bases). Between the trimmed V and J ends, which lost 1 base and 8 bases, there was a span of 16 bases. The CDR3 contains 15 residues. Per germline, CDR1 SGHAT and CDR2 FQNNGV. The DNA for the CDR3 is TGTGCCAGCAGCTTAGGCTCGGGGACTTTAGGTACGCAGTATTTT. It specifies CASSLGSGTLGTQYF. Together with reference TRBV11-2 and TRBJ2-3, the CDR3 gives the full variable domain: EAGVAQSPRYKIIEKRQSVAFWCNPISGHATLYWYQQILGQGPKLLIQFQNNGVVDDSQLPKDRFSAERLKGVDSTLKIQPAKLEDSAVYLCASSLGSGTLGTQYFGPGTRLTVL.

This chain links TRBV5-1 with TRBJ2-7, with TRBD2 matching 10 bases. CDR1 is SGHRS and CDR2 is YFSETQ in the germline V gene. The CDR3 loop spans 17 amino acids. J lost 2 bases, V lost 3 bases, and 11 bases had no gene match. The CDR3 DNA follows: TGCGCCAGCAGCTCCCCGGGACTAGCGCAAACAGCCTACGAGCAGTACTTC. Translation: CASSSPGLAQTAYEQYF.

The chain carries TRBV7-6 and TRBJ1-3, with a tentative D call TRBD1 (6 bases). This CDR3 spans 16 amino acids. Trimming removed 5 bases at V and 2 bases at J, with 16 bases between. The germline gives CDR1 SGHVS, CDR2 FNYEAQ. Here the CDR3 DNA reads TGTGCCAGCAGCCGATCCCGCAGGGGAACTGGAAACACCATATATTTT. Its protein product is CASSRSRRGTGNTIYF.

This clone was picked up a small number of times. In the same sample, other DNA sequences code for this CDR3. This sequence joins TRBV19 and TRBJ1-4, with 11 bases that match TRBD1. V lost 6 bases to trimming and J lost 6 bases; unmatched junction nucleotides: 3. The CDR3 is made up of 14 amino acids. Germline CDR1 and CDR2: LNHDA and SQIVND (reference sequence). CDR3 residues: CASRDRGRDEKLFF. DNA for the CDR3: TGTGCCAGTAGGGACAGGGGGCGAGATGAAAAACTGTTTTTT.

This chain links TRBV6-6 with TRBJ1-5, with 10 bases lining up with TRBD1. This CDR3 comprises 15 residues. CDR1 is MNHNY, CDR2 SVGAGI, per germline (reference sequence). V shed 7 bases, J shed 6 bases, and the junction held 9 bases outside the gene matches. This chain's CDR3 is CASTPGQGLGQPQHF. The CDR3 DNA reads TGTGCCAGCACTCCGGGACAGGGGCTAGGTCAGCCCCAGCATTTT.